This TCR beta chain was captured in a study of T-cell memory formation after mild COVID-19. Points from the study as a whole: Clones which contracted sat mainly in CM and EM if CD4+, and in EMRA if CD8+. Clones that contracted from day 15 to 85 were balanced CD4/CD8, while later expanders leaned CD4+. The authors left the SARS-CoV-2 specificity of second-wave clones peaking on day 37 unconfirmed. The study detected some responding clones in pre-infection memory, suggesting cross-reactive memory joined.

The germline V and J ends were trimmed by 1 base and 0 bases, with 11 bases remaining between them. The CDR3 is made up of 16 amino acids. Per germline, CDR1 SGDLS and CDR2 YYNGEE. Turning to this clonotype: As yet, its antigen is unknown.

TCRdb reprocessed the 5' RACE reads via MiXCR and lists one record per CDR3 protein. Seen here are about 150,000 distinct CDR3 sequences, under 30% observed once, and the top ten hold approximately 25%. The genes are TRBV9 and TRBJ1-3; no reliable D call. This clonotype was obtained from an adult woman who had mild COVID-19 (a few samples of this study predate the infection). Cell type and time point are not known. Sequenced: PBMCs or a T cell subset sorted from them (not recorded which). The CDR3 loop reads CASSVRRGDSGNTIYF. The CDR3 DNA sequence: TGTGCCAGCAGCGTACGACGGGGAGACTCTGGAAACACCATATATTTT.